The clone carrying this TCR beta chain was found once. What it binds is unknown. This sample was included in a study of cytomegalovirus exposure and HLA in healthy donors. Findings and limits, study-wide: Previously analyzed data showed that most TCR beta V segments were productive at a frequency of about 90% or about 30%. Many donors shared some public TCRs, even though most TCR sequences were rare. The analysis excluded some indistinguishable V segments, including TRBV6-2 and TRBV6-3. Analyses of presence/absence relied on an assumption of roughly uniform sequencing depth across donors.

Amplification used 60 Vbeta primers and 13 Jbeta primers. Assay used: immunoSEQ multiplex PCR; TCRdb lists only in-frame clones, some missing. The sample contains approximately 250,000 clones, about three quarters of which appear only once. This CDR3 has 14 residues. V shed 0 bases and J 5 bases; nucleotides not matched to a gene: 2. Germline-derived CDR1 and CDR2 are SGHTS and YDEGEE. The sequenced material came from PBMCs. This sequence was found in a boy between 10 and 17 years old in good health and CMV-seronegative. J is TRBJ1-5 and V is TRBV5-8; 7 nucleotides agree with TRBD1. CDR3 sequence reads: CASSLDRGYQPQHF. In DNA form, the CDR3 reads TGTGCCAGCAGCTTGGACAGGGGTTATCAGCCCCAGCATTTT.